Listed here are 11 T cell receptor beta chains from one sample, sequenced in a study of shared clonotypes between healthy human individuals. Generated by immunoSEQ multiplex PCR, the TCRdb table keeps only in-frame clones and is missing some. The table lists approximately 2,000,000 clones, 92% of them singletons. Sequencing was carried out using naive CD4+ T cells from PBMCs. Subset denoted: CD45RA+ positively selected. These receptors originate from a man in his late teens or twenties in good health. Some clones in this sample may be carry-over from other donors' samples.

This chain's CDR3 is CASSERGFEKLFF. The CDR3 nucleotides are TGTGCCAGCAGTGAAAGAGGGTTCGAAAAACTGTTTTTT. The V gene is TRBV6-1, the J gene TRBJ1-4; D is unresolved. This CDR3 is 13 amino acids long. V gave up 2 bases and J gave up 8 bases, with 9 bases separating them. Germline V lookup: CDR1 MNHNS, CDR2 SASEGT.

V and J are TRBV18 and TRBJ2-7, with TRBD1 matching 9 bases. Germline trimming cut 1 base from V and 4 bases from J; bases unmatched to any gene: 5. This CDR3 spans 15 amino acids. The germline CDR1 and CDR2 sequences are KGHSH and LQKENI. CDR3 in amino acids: CASSPQGQGNYEQYF. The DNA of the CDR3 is TGTGCCAGCTCACCACAGGGACAGGGCAATTACGAGCAGTACTTC.

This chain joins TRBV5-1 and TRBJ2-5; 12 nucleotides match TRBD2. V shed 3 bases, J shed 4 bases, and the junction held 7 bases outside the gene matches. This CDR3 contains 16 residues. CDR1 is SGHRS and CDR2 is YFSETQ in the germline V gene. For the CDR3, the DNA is TGCGCCAGCAGCTCTGATCCGGGACTAGCGGGAGAGACCCAGTACTTC. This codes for CASSSDPGLAGETQYF.

CDR3 residues: CASSRDRAYEQYF. DNA of the CDR3: TGCGCCAGCAGCCGGGACAGGGCGTACGAGCAGTACTTC. The gene calls are TRBV4-3 and TRBJ2-7, with 9 bases matching TRBD1. The CDR3 runs to 13 residues. Germline CDR1 and CDR2: LGHNA and YSLEER. Unmatched junction bases numbered 2, after V lost 4 bases and J lost 4 bases.

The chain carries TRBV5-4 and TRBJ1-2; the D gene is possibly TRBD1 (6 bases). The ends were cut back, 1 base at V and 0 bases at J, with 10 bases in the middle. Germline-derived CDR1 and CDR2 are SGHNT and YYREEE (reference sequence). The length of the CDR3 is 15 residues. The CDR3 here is CASSLKEGANYGYTF. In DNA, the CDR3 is TGTGCCAGCAGCTTGAAGGAGGGGGCTAACTATGGCTACACCTTC.

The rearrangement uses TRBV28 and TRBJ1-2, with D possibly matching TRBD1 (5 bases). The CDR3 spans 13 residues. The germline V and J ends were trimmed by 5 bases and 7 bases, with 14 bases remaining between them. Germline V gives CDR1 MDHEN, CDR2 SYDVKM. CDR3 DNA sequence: TGTGCCAGCAGTGCCAGCCCGGGGGGTGGCTACACCTTC. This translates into CASSASPGGGYTF.

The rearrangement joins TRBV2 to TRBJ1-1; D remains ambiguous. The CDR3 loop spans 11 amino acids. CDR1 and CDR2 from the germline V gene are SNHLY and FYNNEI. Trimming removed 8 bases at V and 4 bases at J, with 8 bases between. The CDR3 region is CASGGPTEAFF. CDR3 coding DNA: TGTGCCAGCGGTGGGCCCACTGAAGCTTTCTTT.

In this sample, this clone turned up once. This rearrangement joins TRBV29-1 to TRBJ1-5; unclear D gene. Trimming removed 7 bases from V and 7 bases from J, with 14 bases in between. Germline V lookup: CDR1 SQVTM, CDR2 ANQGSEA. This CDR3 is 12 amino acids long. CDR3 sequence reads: CSAGETRQPQHF. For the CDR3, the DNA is TGCAGCGCTGGTGAGACTCGCCAGCCCCAGCATTTT.

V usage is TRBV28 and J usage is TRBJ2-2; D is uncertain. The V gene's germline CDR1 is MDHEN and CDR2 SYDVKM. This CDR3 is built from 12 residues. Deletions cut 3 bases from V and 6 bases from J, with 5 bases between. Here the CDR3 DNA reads TGTGCCAGCAGTTTTCAAGCCGGGGAGCTGTTTTTT. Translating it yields CASSFQAGELFF.

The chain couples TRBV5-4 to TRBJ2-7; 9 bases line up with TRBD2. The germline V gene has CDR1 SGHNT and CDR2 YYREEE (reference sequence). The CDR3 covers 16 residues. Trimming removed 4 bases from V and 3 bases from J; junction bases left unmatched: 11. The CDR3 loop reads CASSPQASGIYYEQYF. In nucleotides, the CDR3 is TGTGCCAGCAGCCCTCAAGCTAGCGGGATTTACTACGAGCAGTACTTC. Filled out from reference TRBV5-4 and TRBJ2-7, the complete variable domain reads ETGVTQSPTHLIKTRGQQVTLRCSSQSGHNTVSWYQQALGQGPQFIFQYYREEENGRGNFPPRFSGLQFPNYSSELNVNALELDDSALYLCASSPQASGIYYEQYFGPGTRLTVT.

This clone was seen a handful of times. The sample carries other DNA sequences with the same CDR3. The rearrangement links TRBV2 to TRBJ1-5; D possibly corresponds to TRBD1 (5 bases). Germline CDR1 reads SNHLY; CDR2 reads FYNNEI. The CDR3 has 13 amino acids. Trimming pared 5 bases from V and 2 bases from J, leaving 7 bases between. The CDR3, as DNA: TGTGCCAGCAGTCCGACAGGCAATCAGCCCCAGCATTTT. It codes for CASSPTGNQPQHF. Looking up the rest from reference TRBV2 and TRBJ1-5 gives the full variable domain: EPEVTQTPSHQVTQMGQEVILRCVPISNHLYFYWYRQILGQKVEFLVSFYNNEISEKSEIFDDQFSVERPDGSNFTLKIRSTKLEDSAMYFCASSPTGNQPQHFGDGTRLSIL.